The 5 T cell receptor beta chains below all came from one sample that was sequenced in a study of a mutant IDH1 vaccine in newly diagnosed glioma. As for time point: baseline, week 1 (first vaccination visit). The treatment here: pre-vaccination baseline after standard-of-care therapy. Libraries were prepared by immunoSEQ multiplex PCR; TCRdb keeps only in-frame clonotypes and omits some of them. The sample has about 34,000 clones, 65% to 80% seen once. The specimen was peripheral blood mononuclear cells (PBMCs), collected from a glioma patient treated with radiotherapy, temozolomide or both. The receptors stem from a man aged 50-59 years with glioma. Some clones in this sample may be carry-over from other donors' samples.

This clone was seen a few times. The gene calls are TRBV27 and TRBJ2-1, with 11 bases lining up with TRBD2. This CDR3 region has 16 residues. Looked up from germline, CDR1 is MNHEY and CDR2 is SMNVEV (reference sequence). V gave up 7 bases and J gave up 7 bases; unmatched junction bases: 12. The CDR3 DNA is TGTGCCAGCACTGTACTTACTAGCGGGAGTGCAAATGAGCAGTTCTTC. Encoded protein: CASTVLTSGSANEQFF.

V and J are TRBV15 and TRBJ2-2; either TRBD1 or TRBD2 may fit D (5 bases each). The CDR3 length is 15 residues. Germline V gene sequence: CDR1 LNHNV, CDR2 YYDKDF (reference sequence). Trimming removed 11 bases at V and 5 bases at J, with 21 bases between. CDR3 DNA: TGTGCCTCCCGAGGGTCCCAGGGCGGAACCGGGGAGCTGTTTTTT. This codes for CASRGSQGGTGELFF.

This chain connects TRBV6-4 to TRBJ2-3, with a weak D call TRBD2 (7 bases). The CDR3 is made up of 15 amino acids. CDR1 and CDR2 (germline): MRHNA, SNTAGT. Trimming took off 0 bases at V and 4 bases at J, with 11 bases between the two ends. The CDR3 sequence: CASSDSRGGADTQYF. CDR3 DNA: TGTGCCAGCAGTGACTCGAGGGGGGGTGCAGATACGCAGTATTTT.

V and J are TRBV9 and TRBJ2-2; 11 bases match TRBD2. This CDR3 is built from 16 residues. The germline gives CDR1 SGDLS, CDR2 YYNGEE. The ends lost 4 bases at V and 7 bases at J; junction bases unmatched: 9. CDR3 sequence (DNA): TGTGCCAGCAGCTCCCGTAGTAGCGGGAGGGTCGGGGAGCTGTTTTTT. As protein: CASSSRSSGRVGELFF.

The CDR3 DNA is TGTGCCAGCAGCTTGCCGGGGGCTAACACTGAAGCTTTCTTT. Residues: CASSLPGANTEAFF. The J gene is TRBJ1-1, the V gene TRBV5-6; D might be TRBD1 (6 bases). The CDR3 contains 14 residues. CDR1 is SGHDT, CDR2 YYEEEE, per germline. The V end lost 1 base, the J end lost 2 bases, and 9 bases lay between the germline ends.